This T cell receptor beta chain was observed in a study of T-cell memory formation after mild COVID-19. Looked up from germline, CDR1 is MNHEY and CDR2 is SMNVEV (reference sequence). V was pared by 0 bases and J by 8 bases, with 13 bases between. This CDR3 comprises 15 residues. Findings and caveats of the study: CD4+ contracting clones lay mainly in CM and EM, CD8+ ones in EMRA. While clones contracting from day 15 to 85 were balanced between CD4 and CD8, later expanders leaned CD4+. Cross-reactive memory appears to have joined, as suggested by some responding clones showing up in pre-infection memory.

Constant-segment-primed 5'RACE gave TCR alpha and TCR beta cDNA libraries with sample barcodes and UMIs. TCRdb re-analysed the 5' RACE reads in MiXCR, keeping a single row per CDR3 protein. The sample has about 310,000 distinct CDR3 sequences, around 15% seen once; the top ten hold roughly a fifth. As to this clonotype: Its matching antigen is unknown.

What was sequenced was PBMCs or a T cell subset sorted from them (not recorded which). This chain links TRBV27 with TRBJ1-4, with D maybe TRBD1 (5 bases). This sequence was found in a man aged 18 to 29 who had mild COVID-19 (a few samples of this study predate the infection). Cell type and time point are not known. The CDR3 loop is CASSLSTRGSEKLFF. The CDR3 region has the DNA TGTGCCAGCAGTTTATCGACCCGGGGGAGCGAAAAACTGTTTTTT.